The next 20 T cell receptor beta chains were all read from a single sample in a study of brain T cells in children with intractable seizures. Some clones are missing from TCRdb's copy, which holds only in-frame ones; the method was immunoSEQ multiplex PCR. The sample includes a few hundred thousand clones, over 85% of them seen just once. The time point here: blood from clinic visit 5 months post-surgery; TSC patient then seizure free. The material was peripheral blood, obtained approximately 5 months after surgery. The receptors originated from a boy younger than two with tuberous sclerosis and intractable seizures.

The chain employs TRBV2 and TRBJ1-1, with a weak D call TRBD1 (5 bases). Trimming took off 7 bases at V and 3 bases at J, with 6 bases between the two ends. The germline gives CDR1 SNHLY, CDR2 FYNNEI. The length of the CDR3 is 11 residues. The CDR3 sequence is CASTGHTEAFF. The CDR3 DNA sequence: TGTGCCAGCACAGGGCACACTGAAGCTTTCTTT.

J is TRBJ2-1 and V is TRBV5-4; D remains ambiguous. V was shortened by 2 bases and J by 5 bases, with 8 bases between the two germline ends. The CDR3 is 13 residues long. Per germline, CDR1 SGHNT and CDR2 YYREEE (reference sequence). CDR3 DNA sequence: TGTGCCAGCAGCTTTGAACCTAACAATGAGCAGTTCTTC. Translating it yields CASSFEPNNEQFF.

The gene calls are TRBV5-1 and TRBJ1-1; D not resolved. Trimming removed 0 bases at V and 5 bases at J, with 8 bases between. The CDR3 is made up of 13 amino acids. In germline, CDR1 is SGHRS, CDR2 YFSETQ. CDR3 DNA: TGCGCCAGCAGCTTGGGGGATAGGACTGAAGCTTTCTTT. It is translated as CASSLGDRTEAFF.

Written as DNA, the CDR3 is TGCGCCACCAGACCCGGATCTGGGGCGGTGGCGTACCCGAGTGGTGAGCAGTTCTTC. It translates to CATRPGSGAVAYPSGEQFF. This chain connects TRBV5-1 to TRBJ2-1; possible D gene TRBD1, 5 bases. Between the trimmed V and J ends, which lost 9 bases and 9 bases, there was a span of 37 bases. Germline V lookup: CDR1 SGHRS, CDR2 YFSETQ. The CDR3 runs 19 residues.

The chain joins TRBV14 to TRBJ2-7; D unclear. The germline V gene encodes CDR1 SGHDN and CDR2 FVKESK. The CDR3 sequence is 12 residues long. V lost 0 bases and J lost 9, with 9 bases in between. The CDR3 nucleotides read TGTGCCAGCAGCCAAGATACGCGTTGGCAGTACTTC. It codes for CASSQDTRWQYF.

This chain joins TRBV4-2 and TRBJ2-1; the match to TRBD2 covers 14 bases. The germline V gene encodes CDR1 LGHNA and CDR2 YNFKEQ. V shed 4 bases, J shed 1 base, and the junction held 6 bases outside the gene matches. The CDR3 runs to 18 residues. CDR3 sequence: CASSPGLAGVESYNEQFF. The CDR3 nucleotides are TGTGCCAGCAGCCCGGGACTAGCGGGAGTCGAATCCTACAATGAGCAGTTCTTC.

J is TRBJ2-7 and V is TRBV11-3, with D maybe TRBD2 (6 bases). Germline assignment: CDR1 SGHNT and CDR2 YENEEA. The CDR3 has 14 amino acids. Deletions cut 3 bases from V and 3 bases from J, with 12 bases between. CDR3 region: CASSFQDYSYEQYF. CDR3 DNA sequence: TGTGCCAGCAGCTTTCAGGACTATAGCTACGAGCAGTACTTC.

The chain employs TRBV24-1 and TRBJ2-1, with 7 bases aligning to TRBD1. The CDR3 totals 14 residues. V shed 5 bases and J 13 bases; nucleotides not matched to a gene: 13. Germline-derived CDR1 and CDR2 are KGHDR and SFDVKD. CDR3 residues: CATSVGGSPTVQFF. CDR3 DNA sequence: TGTGCCACCAGTGTAGGGGGCAGCCCGACCGTCCAGTTCTTC.

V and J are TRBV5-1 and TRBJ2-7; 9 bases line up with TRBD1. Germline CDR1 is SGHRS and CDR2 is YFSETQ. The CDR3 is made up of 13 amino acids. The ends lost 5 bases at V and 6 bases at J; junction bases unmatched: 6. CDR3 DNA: TGCGCCAGCAGTCCCGGGACAGGGACCGAGCAGTACTTC. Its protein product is CASSPGTGTEQYF. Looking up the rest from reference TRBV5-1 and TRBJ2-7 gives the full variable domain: KAGVTQTPRYLIKTRGQQVTLSCSPISGHRSVSWYQQTPGQGLQFLFEYFSETQRNKGNFPGRFSGRQFSNSRSEMNVSTLELGDSALYLCASSPGTGTEQYFGPGTRLTVT.

The CDR3 sequence: CASSPRQGARSPLHF. The CDR3 DNA reads TGCGCCAGCAGTCCCAGACAGGGGGCGCGGTCACCCCTCCACTTT. The rearrangement links TRBV23-1 to TRBJ1-6; 10 bases match TRBD1. TRBV23-1 is an open reading frame, and its role is uncertain. The CDR3 covers 15 residues. V lost 4 bases to trimming and J lost 10 bases; unmatched junction nucleotides: 7.

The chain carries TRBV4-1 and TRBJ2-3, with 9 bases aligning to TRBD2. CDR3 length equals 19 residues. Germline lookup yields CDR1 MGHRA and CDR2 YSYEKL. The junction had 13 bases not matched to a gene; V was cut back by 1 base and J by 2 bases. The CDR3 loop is CASSQALFGLAGSTDTQYF. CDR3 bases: TGCGCCAGCAGCCAAGCGCTTTTCGGTCTAGCGGGATCCACAGATACGCAGTATTTT.

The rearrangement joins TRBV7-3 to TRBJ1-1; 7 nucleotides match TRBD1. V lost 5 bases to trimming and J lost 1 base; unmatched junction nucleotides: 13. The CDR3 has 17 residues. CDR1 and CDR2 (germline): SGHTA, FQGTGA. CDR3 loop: CASSSNRQGTANTEAFF. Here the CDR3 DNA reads TGTGCCAGCAGCAGCAACCGACAGGGAACGGCGAACACTGAAGCTTTCTTT.

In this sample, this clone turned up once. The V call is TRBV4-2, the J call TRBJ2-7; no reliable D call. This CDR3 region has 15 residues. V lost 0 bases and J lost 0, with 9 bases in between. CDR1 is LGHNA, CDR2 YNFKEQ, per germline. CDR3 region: CASSQDRVSSYEQYF. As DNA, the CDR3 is TGTGCCAGCAGCCAAGATCGGGTTTCCTCCTACGAGCAGTACTTC.

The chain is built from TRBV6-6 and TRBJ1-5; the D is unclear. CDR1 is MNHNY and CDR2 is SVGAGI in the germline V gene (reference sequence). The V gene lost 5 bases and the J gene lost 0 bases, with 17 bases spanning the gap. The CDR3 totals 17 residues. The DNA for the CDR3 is TGTGCCAGCAGTCCCTCAAACCCTGACTATAGCAATCAGCCCCAGCATTTT. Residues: CASSPSNPDYSNQPQHF.

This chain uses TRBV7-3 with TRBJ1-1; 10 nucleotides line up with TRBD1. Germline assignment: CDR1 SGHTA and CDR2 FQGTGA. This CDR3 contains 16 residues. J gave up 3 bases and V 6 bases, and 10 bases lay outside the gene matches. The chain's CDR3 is CASSLSPGTGDTEAFF. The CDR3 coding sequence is TGTGCCAGCAGTCTCTCCCCCGGGACAGGGGACACTGAAGCTTTCTTT.

The CDR3 is CASSIASSGHFSYEQYF. CDR3 sequence (DNA): TGTGCCAGTAGTATAGCAAGTTCGGGACACTTCTCCTACGAGCAGTACTTC. The chain has TRBV19 and TRBJ2-7; possibly TRBD1 for D (6 bases). Germline CDR1 LNHDA, CDR2 SQIVND (reference sequence). With 1 base removed from V and 0 bases from J, the gap between germline ends came to 16 bases. The length of the CDR3 is 17 residues.

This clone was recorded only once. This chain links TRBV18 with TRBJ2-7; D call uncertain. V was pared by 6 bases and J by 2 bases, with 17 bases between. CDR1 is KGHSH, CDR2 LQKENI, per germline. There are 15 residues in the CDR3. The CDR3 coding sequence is TGTGCCAGCTCTCAACGATCTCCTTTCCCCTACGAGCAGTACTTC. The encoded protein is CASSQRSPFPYEQYF.

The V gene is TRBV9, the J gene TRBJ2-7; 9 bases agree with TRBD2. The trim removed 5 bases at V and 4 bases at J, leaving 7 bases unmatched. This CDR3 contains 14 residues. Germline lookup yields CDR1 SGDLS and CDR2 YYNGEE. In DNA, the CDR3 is TGTGCCAGCAGTCACGGGACTAGCAGTTACGAGCAGTACTTC. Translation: CASSHGTSSYEQYF. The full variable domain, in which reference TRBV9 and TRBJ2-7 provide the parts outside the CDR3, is DSGVTQTPKHLITATGQRVTLRCSPRSGDLSVYWYQQSLDQGLQFLIQYYNGEERAKGNILERFSAQQFPDLHSELNLSSLELGDSALYFCASSHGTSSYEQYFGPGTRLTVT.

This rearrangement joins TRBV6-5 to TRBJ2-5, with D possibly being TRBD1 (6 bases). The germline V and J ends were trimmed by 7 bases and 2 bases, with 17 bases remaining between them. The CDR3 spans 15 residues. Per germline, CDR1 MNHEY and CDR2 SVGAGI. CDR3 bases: TGTGCCAGCAAGGGCATATGGCAGGGGCAAGAGACCCAGTACTTC. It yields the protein CASKGIWQGQETQYF.

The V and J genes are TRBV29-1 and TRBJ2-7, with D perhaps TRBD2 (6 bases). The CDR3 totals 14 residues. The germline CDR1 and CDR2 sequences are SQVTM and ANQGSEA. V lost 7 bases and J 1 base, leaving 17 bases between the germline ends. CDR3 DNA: TGCAGCGCCGCTCTAGCGCCGAATTCCTACGAGCAGTACTTC. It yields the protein CSAALAPNSYEQYF.